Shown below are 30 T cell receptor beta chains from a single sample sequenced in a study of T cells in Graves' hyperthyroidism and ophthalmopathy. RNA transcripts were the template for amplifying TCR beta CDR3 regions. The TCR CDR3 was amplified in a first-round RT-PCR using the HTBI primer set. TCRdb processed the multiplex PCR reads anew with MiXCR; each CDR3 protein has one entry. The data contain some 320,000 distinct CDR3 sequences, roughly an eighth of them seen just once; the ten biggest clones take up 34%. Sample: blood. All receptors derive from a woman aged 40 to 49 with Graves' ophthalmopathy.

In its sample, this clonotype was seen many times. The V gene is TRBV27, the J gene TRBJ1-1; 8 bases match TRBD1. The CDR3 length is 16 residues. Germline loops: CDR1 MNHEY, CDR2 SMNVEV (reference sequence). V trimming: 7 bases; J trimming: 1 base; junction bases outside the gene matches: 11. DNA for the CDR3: TGTGCCAGCAAATTCGGACAGGGAGGGGGGAACACTGAAGCTTTCTTT. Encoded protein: CASKFGQGGGNTEAFF.

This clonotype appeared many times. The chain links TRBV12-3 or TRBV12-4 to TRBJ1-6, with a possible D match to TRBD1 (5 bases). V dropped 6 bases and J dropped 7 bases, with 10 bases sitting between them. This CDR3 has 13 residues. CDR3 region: CASRGTANSPLHF. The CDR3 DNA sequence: TGTGCCAGCAGGGGGACTGCGAATTCACCCCTCCACTTT.

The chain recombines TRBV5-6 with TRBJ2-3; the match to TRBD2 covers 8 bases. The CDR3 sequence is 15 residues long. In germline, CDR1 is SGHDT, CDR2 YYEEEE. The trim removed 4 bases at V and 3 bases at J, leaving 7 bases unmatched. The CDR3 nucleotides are TGTGCCAGCAGCCTGGGGACTAGTAAAACAGATACGCAGTATTTT. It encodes CASSLGTSKTDTQYF.

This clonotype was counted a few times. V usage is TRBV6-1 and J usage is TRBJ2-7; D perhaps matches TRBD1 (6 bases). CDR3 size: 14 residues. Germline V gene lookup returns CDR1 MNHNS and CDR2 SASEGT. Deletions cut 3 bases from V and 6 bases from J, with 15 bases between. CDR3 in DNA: TGTGCCAGCAGTGACGCGGCAGGGGCGCGCGAGCAGTACTTC. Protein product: CASSDAAGAREQYF.

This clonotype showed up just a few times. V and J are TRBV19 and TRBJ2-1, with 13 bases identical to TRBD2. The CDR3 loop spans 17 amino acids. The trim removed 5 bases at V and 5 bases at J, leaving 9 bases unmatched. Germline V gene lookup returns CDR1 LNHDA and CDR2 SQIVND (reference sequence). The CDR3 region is CASSPGLAGDKHNEQFF. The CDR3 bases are TGTGCCAGTAGTCCAGGACTAGCGGGAGACAAACACAATGAGCAGTTCTTC.

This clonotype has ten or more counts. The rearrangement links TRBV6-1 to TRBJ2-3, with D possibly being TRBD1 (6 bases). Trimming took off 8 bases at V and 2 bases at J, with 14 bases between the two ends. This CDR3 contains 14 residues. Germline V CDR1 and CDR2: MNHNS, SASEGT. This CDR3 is CASAPGQYTDTQYF. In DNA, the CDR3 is TGTGCCAGCGCCCCGGGACAATACACAGATACGCAGTATTTT.

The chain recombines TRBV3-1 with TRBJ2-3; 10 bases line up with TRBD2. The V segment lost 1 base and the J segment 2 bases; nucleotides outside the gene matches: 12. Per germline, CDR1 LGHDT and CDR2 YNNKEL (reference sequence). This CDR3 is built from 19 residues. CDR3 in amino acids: CASSQVPPSSGGHTDTQYF. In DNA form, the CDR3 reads TGTGCCAGCAGCCAAGTCCCCCCCTCTAGCGGGGGACACACAGATACGCAGTATTTT.

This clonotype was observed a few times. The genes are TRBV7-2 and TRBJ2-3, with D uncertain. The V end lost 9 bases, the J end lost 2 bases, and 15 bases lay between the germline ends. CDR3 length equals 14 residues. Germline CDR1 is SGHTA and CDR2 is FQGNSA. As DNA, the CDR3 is TGTGCCAGTAGTATAGATAGATTCACAGATACGCAGTATTTT. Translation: CASSIDRFTDTQYF.

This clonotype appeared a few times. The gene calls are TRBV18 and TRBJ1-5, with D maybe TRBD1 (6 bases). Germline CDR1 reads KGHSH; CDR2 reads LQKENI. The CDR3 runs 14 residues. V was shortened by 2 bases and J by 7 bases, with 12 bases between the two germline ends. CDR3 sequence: CASSPDTGIQPQHF. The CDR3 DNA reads TGTGCCAGCTCACCAGATACAGGGATCCAGCCCCAGCATTTT.

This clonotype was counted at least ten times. In DNA form, the CDR3 reads TGTGCCAGCACTCGCCGATGGAGCTCCTACAATGAGCAGTTCTTC. It specifies CASTRRWSSYNEQFF. V is TRBV2 and J is TRBJ2-1; no definite D call. The CDR3 covers 15 residues. Per germline, CDR1 SNHLY and CDR2 FYNNEI. The V gene lost 7 bases and the J gene lost 0 bases, with 13 bases spanning the gap.

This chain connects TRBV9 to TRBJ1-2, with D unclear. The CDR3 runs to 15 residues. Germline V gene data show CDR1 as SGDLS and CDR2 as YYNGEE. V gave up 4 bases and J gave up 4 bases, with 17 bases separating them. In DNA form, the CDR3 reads TGTGCCAGCAGCTCCCGCAGATGGGGAAGCTATGGCTACACCTTC. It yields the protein CASSSRRWGSYGYTF.

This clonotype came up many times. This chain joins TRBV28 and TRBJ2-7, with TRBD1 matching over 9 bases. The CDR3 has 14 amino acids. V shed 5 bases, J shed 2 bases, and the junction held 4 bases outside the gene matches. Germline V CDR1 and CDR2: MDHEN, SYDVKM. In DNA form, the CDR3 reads TGTGCCAGCAGTCGGACAGGGGACACCTACGAGCAGTACTTC. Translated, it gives CASSRTGDTYEQYF. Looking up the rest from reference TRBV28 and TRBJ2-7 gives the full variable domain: DVKVTQSSRYLVKRTGEKVFLECVQDMDHENMFWYRQDPGLGLRLIYFSYDVKMKEKGDIPEGYSVSREKKERFSLILESASTNQTSMYLCASSRTGDTYEQYFGPGTRLTVT.

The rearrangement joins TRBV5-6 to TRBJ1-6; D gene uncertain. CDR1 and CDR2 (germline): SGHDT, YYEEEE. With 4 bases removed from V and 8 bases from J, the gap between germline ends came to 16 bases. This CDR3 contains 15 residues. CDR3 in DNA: TGTGCCAGCAGCCGCCCCGGGGTTACGGATTCACCCCTCCACTTT. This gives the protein CASSRPGVTDSPLHF. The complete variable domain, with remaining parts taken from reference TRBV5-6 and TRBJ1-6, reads DAGVTQSPTHLIKTRGQQVTLRCSPKSGHDTVSWYQQALGQGPQFIFQYYEEEERQRGNFPDRFSGHQFPNYSSELNVNALLLGDSALYLCASSRPGVTDSPLHFGNGTRLTVT.

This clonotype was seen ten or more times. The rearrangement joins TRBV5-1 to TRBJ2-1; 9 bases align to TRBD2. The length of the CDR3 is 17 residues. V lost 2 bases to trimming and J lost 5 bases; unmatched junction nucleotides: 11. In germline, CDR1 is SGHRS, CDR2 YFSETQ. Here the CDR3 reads CASSFRRGTSFNNEQFF. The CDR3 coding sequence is TGCGCCAGCAGCTTTCGTCGGGGGACTAGCTTTAACAATGAGCAGTTCTTC.

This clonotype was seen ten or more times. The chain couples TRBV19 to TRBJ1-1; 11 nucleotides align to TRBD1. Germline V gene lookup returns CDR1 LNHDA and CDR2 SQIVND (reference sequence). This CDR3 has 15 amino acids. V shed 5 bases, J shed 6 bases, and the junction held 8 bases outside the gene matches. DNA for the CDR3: TGTGCCAGTAGTCTCTTGGGACAGGGGGTAGCTGAAGCTTTCTTT. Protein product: CASSLLGQGVAEAFF.

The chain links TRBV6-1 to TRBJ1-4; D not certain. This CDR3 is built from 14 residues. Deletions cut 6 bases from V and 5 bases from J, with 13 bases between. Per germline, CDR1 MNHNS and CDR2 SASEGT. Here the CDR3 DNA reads TGTGCCAGCAGCAGCATCGAGAAGAATGAAAAACTGTTTTTT. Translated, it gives CASSSIEKNEKLFF.

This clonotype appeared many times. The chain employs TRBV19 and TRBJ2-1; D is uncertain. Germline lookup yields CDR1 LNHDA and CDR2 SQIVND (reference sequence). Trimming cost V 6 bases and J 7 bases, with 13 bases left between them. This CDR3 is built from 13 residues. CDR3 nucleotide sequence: TGTGCCAGTAGCCGAGGAGTGTGGAATGAGCAGTTCTTC. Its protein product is CASSRGVWNEQFF.

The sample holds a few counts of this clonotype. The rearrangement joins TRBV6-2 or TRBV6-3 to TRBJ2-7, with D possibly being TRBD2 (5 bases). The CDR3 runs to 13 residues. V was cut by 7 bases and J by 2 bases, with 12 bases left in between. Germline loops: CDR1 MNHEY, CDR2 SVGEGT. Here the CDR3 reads CASTSRVPYEQYF. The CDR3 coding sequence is TGTGCCAGCACCTCGAGGGTTCCCTACGAGCAGTACTTC.

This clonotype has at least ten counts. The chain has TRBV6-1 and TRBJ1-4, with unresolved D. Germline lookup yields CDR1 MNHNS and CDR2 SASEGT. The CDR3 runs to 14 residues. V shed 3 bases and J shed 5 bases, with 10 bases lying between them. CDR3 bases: TGTGCCAGCAGTGAGTTCAGCGAAAATGAAAAACTGTTTTTT. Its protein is CASSEFSENEKLFF.

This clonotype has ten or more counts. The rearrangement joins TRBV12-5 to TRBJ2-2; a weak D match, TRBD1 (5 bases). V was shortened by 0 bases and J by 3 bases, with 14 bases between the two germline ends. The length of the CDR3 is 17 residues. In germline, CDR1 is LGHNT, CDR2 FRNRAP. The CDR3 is CASGLVLGQEHTGELFF. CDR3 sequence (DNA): TGTGCTAGTGGTTTGGTTTTGGGGCAGGAACACACCGGGGAGCTGTTTTTT.

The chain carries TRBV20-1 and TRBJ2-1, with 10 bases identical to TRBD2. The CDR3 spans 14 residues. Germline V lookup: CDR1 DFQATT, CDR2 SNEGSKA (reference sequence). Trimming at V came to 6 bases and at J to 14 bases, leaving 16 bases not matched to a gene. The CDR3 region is CSAGKSGRARGEFF. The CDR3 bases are TGCAGTGCCGGGAAGAGCGGGAGGGCGCGGGGGGAGTTCTTC.

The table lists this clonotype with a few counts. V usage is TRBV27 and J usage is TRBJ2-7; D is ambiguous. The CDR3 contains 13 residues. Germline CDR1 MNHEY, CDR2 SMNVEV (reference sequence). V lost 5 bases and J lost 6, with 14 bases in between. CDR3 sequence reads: CASSRRTTGEQYF. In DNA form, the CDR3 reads TGTGCCAGCAGTAGACGGACGACGGGCGAGCAGTACTTC.

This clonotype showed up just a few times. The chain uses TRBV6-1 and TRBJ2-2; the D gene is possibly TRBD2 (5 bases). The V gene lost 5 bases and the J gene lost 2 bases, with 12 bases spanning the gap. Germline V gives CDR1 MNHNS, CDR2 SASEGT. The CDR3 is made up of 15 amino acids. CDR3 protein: CASSYRGLNTGELFF. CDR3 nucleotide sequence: TGTGCCAGCAGTTACCGGGGATTAAACACCGGGGAGCTGTTTTTT.

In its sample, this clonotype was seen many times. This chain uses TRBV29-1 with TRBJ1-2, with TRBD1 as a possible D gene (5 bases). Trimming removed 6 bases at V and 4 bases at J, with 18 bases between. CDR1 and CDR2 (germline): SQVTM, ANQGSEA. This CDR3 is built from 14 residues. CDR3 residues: CSVRDPGSLYGYTF. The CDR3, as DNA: TGCAGCGTCCGGGACCCCGGCTCCCTCTATGGCTACACCTTC.

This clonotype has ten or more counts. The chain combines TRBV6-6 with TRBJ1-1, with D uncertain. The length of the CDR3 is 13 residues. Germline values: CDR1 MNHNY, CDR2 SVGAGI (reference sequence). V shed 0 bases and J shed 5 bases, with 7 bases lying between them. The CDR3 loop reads CASSYSGRTEAFF. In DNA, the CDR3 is TGTGCCAGCAGTTACTCAGGGAGGACTGAAGCTTTCTTT.

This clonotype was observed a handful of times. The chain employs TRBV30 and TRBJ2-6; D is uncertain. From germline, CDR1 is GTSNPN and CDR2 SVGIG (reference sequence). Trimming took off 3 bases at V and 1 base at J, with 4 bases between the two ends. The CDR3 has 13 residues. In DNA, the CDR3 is TGTGCCTGGAGCGCGTCTGGGGCCAACGTCCTGACTTTC. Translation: CAWSASGANVLTF.

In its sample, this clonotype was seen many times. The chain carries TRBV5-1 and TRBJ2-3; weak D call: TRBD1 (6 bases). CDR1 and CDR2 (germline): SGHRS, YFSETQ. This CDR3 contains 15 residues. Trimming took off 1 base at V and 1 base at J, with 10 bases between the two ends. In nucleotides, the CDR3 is TGCGCCAGCAGCTTGTCCAGGGGCGGCACAGATACGCAGTATTTT. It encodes CASSLSRGGTDTQYF.

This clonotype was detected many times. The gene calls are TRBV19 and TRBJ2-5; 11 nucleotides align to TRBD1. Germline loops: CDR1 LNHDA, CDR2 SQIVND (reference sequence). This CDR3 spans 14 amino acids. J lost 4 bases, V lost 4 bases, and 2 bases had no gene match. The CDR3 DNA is TGTGCCAGTAGTAGGACAGGGGGCTCAGAGACCCAGTACTTC. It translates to CASSRTGGSETQYF. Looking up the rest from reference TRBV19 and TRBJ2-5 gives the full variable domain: DGGITQSPKYLFRKEGQNVTLSCEQNLNHDAMYWYRQDPGQGLRLIYYSQIVNDFQKGDIAEGYSVSREKKESFPLTVTSAQKNPTAFYLCASSRTGGSETQYFGPGTRLLVL.

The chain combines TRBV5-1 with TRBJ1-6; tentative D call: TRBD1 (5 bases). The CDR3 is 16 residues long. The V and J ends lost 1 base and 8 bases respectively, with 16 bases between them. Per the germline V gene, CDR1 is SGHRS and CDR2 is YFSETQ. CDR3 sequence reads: CASSLRGAVMDSPLHF. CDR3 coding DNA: TGCGCCAGCAGCTTGAGGGGCGCCGTGATGGATTCACCCCTCCACTTT.

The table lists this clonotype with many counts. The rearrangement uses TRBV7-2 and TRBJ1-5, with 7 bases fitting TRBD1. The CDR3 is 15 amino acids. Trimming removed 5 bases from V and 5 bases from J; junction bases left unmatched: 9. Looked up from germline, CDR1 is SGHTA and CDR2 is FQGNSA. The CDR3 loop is CASSPDRAFYQPQHF. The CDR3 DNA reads TGTGCCAGCAGCCCAGACAGGGCTTTCTATCAGCCCCAGCATTTT.